The T cell receptor (beta chain) under discussion was sequenced for a study of cytomegalovirus exposure and HLA in healthy donors. Study-wide points: It was reported in a later analysis that an Asian-associated ancestry cluster showed fewer N-insertions than the roughly 670-donor mean. For cytomegalovirus status, the classifier reportedly gave diagnoses with high specificity and sensitivity.

CDR3 size: 15 residues. The V and J ends lost 6 bases and 6 bases, in that order; junction bases with no gene match: 8. Germline V gene sequence: CDR1 LNHDA, CDR2 SQIVND (reference sequence). As for the donors, each was a healthy bone marrow donor. The study ran its PCR with 60 Vbeta and 13 Jbeta primers. Original processing methods: Later, 80 million or so unique TCR beta chains were counted in an analysis, and roughly 11 million of them were shared. Clones were sequenced by immunoSEQ multiplex PCR, and TCRdb holds only the in-frame ones, with some missing. V and J calls and clone size come straight from that table; D and trimming were deduced from the DNA. This table has roughly 130,000 clones, around 80% appearing once. As concerns this clone: As yet, its antigen is unknown.

The J gene is TRBJ1-2, the V gene TRBV19; 12 bases fit TRBD1. The clonotype comes from a young man in good health and CMV-seronegative. The sequencing input was PBMCs. CDR3 sequence reads: CASRGTGGNIHGYTF. The CDR3, as DNA: TGTGCCAGTAGAGGGACAGGGGGCAATATACATGGCTACACCTTC.